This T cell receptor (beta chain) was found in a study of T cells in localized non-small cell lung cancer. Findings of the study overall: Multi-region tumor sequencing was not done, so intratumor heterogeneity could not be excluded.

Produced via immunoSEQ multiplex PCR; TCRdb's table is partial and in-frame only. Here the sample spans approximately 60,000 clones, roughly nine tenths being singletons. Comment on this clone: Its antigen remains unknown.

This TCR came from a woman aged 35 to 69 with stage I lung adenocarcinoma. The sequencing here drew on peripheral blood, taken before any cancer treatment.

The DNA of the CDR3 is TGTGCCAGCAGCCCGAAGGGGAGGGGGCCTGAGACCCAGTACTTC. Its translation is CASSPKGRGPETQYF. The chain is built from TRBV25-1 and TRBJ2-5, with D perhaps matching TRBD1 or TRBD2 (7 bases each). The CDR3 runs 15 residues. The germline V gene encodes CDR1 MGHDK and CDR2 SYGVNS. V was trimmed by 6 bases and J by 5 bases, leaving 19 bases between them.